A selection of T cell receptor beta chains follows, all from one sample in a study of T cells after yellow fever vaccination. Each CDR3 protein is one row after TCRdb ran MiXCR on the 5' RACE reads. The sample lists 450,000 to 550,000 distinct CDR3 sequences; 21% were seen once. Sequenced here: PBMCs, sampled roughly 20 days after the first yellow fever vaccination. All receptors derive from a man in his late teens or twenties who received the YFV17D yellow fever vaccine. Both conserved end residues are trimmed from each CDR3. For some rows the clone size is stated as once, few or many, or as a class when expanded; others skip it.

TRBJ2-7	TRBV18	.	ASSPDFGSYEQY
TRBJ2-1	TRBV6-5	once	ASSYLVAGGYEQF
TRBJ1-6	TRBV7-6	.	ASSLGSGGNSPLH
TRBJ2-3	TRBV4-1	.	ASSHPGRGRTDTQY
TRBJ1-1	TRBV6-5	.	ASSYSRGGNTEAF
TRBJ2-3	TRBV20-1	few	SARDRGSSGTDTQY
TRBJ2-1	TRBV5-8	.	ASSLGGLGGLRNEQF
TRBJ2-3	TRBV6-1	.	ASRPGPSRTDTQY
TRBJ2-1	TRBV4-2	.	ASSQDGAGSSYNEQF
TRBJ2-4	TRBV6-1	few	ASSPRPEGNIQY
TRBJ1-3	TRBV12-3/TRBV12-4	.	ASRTGRTGNTIY
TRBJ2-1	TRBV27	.	ASSPRGPAGGYNEQF
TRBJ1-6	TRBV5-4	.	ASSQDRAAVPLH